Presented here are 22 T cell receptor beta chains from one specimen sequenced in a study of blood T cells in healthy people across ages. A second roughly 6 to 12 cycle PCR used barcoded and J-beta primers. TCRdb re-analysed the 5' RACE reads in MiXCR, keeping a single row per CDR3 protein. The profile covers some 640,000 distinct CDR3 sequences, with approximately 30% appearing a single time and 15% to 18% taken by the ten largest. The sample consisted of blood. All receptors come from a woman older than 75 in good health.

The chain joins TRBV9 to TRBJ1-1; perhaps TRBD1 as D (6 bases). With 4 bases removed from V and 4 bases from J, the gap between germline ends came to 17 bases. The CDR3 totals 15 residues. Germline V CDR1 and CDR2: SGDLS, YYNGEE. The CDR3 here is CASSSQAGVGTEAFF. CDR3 bases: TGTGCCAGCAGCTCCCAGGCAGGGGTGGGCACTGAAGCTTTCTTT.

The chain uses TRBV28 and TRBJ1-5, with D perhaps matching TRBD1 (6 bases). This CDR3 is built from 14 residues. Germline V gene lookup returns CDR1 MDHEN and CDR2 SYDVKM. V lost 2 bases and J 6 bases, leaving 11 bases between the germline ends. The CDR3 sequence: CASSLGGGAQPQHF. The CDR3 DNA sequence: TGTGCCAGCAGTTTAGGCGGGGGGGCTCAGCCCCAGCATTTT. The full variable domain, with the rest looked up from reference TRBV28 and TRBJ1-5, is DVKVTQSSRYLVKRTGEKVFLECVQDMDHENMFWYRQDPGLGLRLIYFSYDVKMKEKGDIPEGYSVSREKKERFSLILESASTNQTSMYLCASSLGGGAQPQHFGDGTRLSIL.

This clonotype was seen just once. V gene TRBV2 combines with J gene TRBJ1-1; 7 bases fit TRBD1. Looked up from germline, CDR1 is SNHLY and CDR2 is FYNNEI. The CDR3 consists of 15 residues. The J segment lost 4 bases and the V segment lost 5 bases, leaving 10 bases of the junction unmatched. In DNA, the CDR3 is TGTGCCAGCAGTCCATTACCCCAGGGGGGCACTGAAGCTTTCTTT. It codes for CASSPLPQGGTEAFF. The variable domain in full, completed from reference TRBV2 and TRBJ1-1, reads EPEVTQTPSHQVTQMGQEVILRCVPISNHLYFYWYRQILGQKVEFLVSFYNNEISEKSEIFDDQFSVERPDGSNFTLKIRSTKLEDSAMYFCASSPLPQGGTEAFFGQGTRLTVV.

This chain joins TRBV7-2 and TRBJ2-3, with no clear D. The germline gives CDR1 SGHTA, CDR2 FQGNSA. V lost 1 base and J 5 bases, leaving 16 bases between the germline ends. The CDR3 is made up of 16 amino acids. The CDR3 sequence: CASSLVGRKQGDTQYF. CDR3 DNA: TGTGCCAGCAGCTTAGTAGGCAGAAAGCAAGGAGATACGCAGTATTTT.

This clonotype appeared many times. J is TRBJ2-7 and V is TRBV5-5, with 9 bases identical to TRBD1. Germline CDR1 reads SGHKS; CDR2 reads YYEKEE (reference sequence). The CDR3 contains 13 residues. V gave up 4 bases and J gave up 3 bases; unmatched junction bases: 2. The CDR3, as DNA: TGTGCCAGCAGCGGGACAGGGCTCTACGAGCAGTACTTC. It encodes CASSGTGLYEQYF.

This clonotype was recorded only once. An end of the junction differs from the germline gene, which may be a read error. The chain employs TRBV12-3 or TRBV12-4 and TRBJ2-3, with unresolved D. The CDR3 runs 13 residues. CDR3 protein: CASVRWGTDTEYF. For the CDR3, the DNA is TGTGCCAGCGTCAGGTGGGGAACAGATACGGAGTATTTT.

The sample holds many counts of this clonotype. The chain joins TRBV9 to TRBJ2-1; 7 nucleotides agree with TRBD1. From germline, CDR1 is SGDLS and CDR2 YYNGEE. Germline trimming cut 1 base from V and 6 bases from J; bases unmatched to any gene: 10. The CDR3 is 16 residues long. The CDR3 nucleotides are TGTGCCAGCAGCGTACAACTCCCGGGACAGAGCAATGAGCAGTTCTTC. This codes for CASSVQLPGQSNEQFF.

J is TRBJ1-1 and V is TRBV30; 11 positions match TRBD1. This CDR3 spans 12 amino acids. V lost 5 bases, J lost 6 bases, and 2 bases stayed unmatched. Germline V lookup: CDR1 GTSNPN, CDR2 SVGIG (reference sequence). The CDR3 reads CAWRTGGAEAFF. In DNA form, the CDR3 reads TGTGCCTGGCGGACAGGGGGCGCTGAAGCTTTCTTT.

At least ten counts were recorded for this clonotype. The J gene is TRBJ1-4, the V gene TRBV7-2; 7 nucleotides align to TRBD1. This CDR3 spans 16 amino acids. Germline assignment: CDR1 SGHTA and CDR2 FQGNSA. With V trimmed by 5 bases and J by 0 bases, 6 bases remained unmatched. The CDR3 loop is CASSRDSFATNEKLFF. DNA of the CDR3: TGTGCCAGCAGCCGGGACAGCTTTGCAACTAATGAAAAACTGTTTTTT.

This clonotype appeared many times. The chain combines TRBV24-1 with TRBJ2-1; D may be TRBD1 or TRBD2 (5 bases each). The CDR3 spans 16 residues. Germline CDR1 reads KGHDR; CDR2 reads SFDVKD. V lost 0 bases, J lost 2 bases, and 10 bases lay in between. CDR3 nucleotides: TGTGCCACCAGTGATTTGAGGGACCGAACCTACAATGAGCAGTTCTTC. Translating it yields CATSDLRDRTYNEQFF.

This clonotype was detected ten times or more. This chain uses TRBV28 with TRBJ1-2; TRBD1 agrees at 8 bases. The V gene's germline CDR1 is MDHEN and CDR2 SYDVKM. This CDR3 contains 14 residues. V trimming: 7 bases; J trimming: 4 bases; junction bases outside the gene matches: 8. CDR3 bases: TGTGCCAGCACTCTGCGGACAGGGTCCTATGGCTACACCTTC. Its protein is CASTLRTGSYGYTF.

The table lists this clonotype with many counts. The J gene is TRBJ2-1, the V gene TRBV20-1; 8 positions match TRBD2. The V and J ends lost 0 bases and 2 bases, in that order; junction bases with no gene match: 3. The CDR3 spans 15 residues. Germline V CDR1 and CDR2: DFQATT, SNEGSKA (reference sequence). The CDR3 nucleotides are TGCAGTGCTAGAGATCCCGGGGGGGCCTACAATGAGCAGTTCTTC. Residues: CSARDPGGAYNEQFF.

This clonotype has a handful of counts. One junction end disagrees with the germline gene, perhaps due to a read error. The V and J genes are TRBV5-1 and TRBJ2-2; D tentatively reads TRBD1 or TRBD2 (6 bases each). This CDR3 comprises 13 residues. The germline CDR1 and CDR2 sequences are SGHRS and YFSETQ. CDR3 nucleotide sequence: TGCGCCAGCACGGCCGGGGGCACCGGGGAGTTGTTTTTT. Its translation: CASTAGGTGELFF.

The V gene is TRBV7-8, the J gene TRBJ1-1; the match to TRBD1 covers 8 bases. CDR3 size: 16 residues. Trimming at V came to 1 base and at J to 0 bases, leaving 4 bases not matched to a gene. Germline loops: CDR1 SGHVS, CDR2 FQNEAQ. This chain's CDR3 is CASSLVMGQVNTEAFF. The CDR3 region has the DNA TGTGCCAGCAGCTTAGTGATGGGACAGGTGAACACTGAAGCTTTCTTT. The whole variable domain, remainder taken from reference TRBV7-8 and TRBJ1-1, is GAGVSQSPRYKVAKRGQDVALRCDPISGHVSLFWYQQALGQGPEFLTYFQNEAQLDKSGLPSDRFFAERPEGSVSTLKIQRTQQEDSAVYLCASSLVMGQVNTEAFFGQGTRLTVV.

This clonotype was seen only a few times. The rearrangement uses TRBV6-1 and TRBJ1-4; D might be TRBD1 (5 bases). CDR3 length: 12 residues. In germline, CDR1 is MNHNS, CDR2 SASEGT. The V end lost 7 bases, the J end lost 6 bases, and 9 bases lay between the germline ends. CDR3 loop: CASKSRDEKLFF. In nucleotides, the CDR3 is TGTGCCAGCAAGTCCAGGGATGAAAAACTGTTTTTT.

Many counts were recorded for this clonotype. J is TRBJ2-5 and V is TRBV27, with 9 positions matching TRBD2. The length of the CDR3 is 16 residues. J gave up 4 bases and V 2 bases, and 8 bases lay outside the gene matches. CDR1 MNHEY and CDR2 SMNVEV come from the germline V gene (reference sequence). CDR3 amino acids: CASSLSGGLWGETQYF. CDR3 bases: TGTGCCAGCAGTTTAAGCGGGGGGCTCTGGGGAGAGACCCAGTACTTC.

This clonotype was detected only a few times. The V and J genes are TRBV7-2 and TRBJ1-6; weak D call: TRBD1 (5 bases). The germline V gene encodes CDR1 SGHTA and CDR2 FQGNSA. The ends were cut back, 5 bases at V and 9 bases at J, with 14 bases in the middle. The CDR3 is made up of 14 amino acids. The CDR3 loop reads CASSALTASSPLHF. The CDR3 bases are TGTGCCAGCAGCGCCCTGACAGCTAGTTCACCCCTCCACTTT.

With regard to this clonotype: A much larger clone differs by one base, so this may be a read error. The chain is built from TRBV7-6 and TRBJ2-1, with D unclear. CDR1 and CDR2 from the germline V gene are SGHVS and FNYEAQ. The CDR3 runs to 15 residues. CDR3 in amino acids: CASNLQPRALDEQFF. CDR3 DNA sequence: TGTGCCAGCAACTTACAACCTAGGGCCCTAGATGAGCAGTTCTTC.

This clonotype was seen many times. The V call is TRBV20-1, the J call TRBJ1-2; 7 bases agree with TRBD1. V lost 5 bases to trimming and J lost 7 bases; unmatched junction nucleotides: 4. CDR1 and CDR2 from the germline V gene are DFQATT and SNEGSKA (reference sequence). The CDR3 is 11 residues long. The CDR3 sequence is CSADGQAGYTF. The DNA for the CDR3 is TGCAGTGCTGACGGACAGGCTGGCTACACCTTC.

The table lists this clonotype with a few counts. V and J are TRBV6-1 and TRBJ1-2; D possibly corresponds to TRBD1 (6 bases). Trimming removed 6 bases at V and 3 bases at J, with 17 bases between. Germline loops: CDR1 MNHNS, CDR2 SASEGT. The CDR3 is 15 residues long. The DNA for the CDR3 is TGTGCCAGCAGCCAAACCCCCGGACAGTACTATGGCTACACCTTC. It encodes CASSQTPGQYYGYTF.

This clonotype was detected many times. The chain uses TRBV10-3 and TRBJ2-3; a possible D gene is TRBD2 (7 bases). From germline, CDR1 is ENHRY and CDR2 SYGVKD. The length of the CDR3 is 16 residues. V was shortened by 4 bases and J by 6 bases, with 20 bases between the two germline ends. The CDR3 bases are TGTGCCATCAGTGTTTCGGCGGGGGCCTCTGGGGATACGCAGTATTTT. This sequence encodes CAISVSAGASGDTQYF.

Many counts were recorded for this clonotype. The gene calls are TRBV7-2 and TRBJ2-1, with a tentative D call TRBD2 (6 bases). Between the trimmed V and J ends, which lost 1 base and 9 bases, there was a span of 16 bases. Germline V gene lookup returns CDR1 SGHTA and CDR2 FQGNSA. This CDR3 is built from 15 residues. CDR3 sequence: CASSLDFERVGEQFF. The CDR3 DNA reads TGTGCCAGCAGCTTAGATTTTGAGCGGGTGGGTGAGCAGTTCTTC.